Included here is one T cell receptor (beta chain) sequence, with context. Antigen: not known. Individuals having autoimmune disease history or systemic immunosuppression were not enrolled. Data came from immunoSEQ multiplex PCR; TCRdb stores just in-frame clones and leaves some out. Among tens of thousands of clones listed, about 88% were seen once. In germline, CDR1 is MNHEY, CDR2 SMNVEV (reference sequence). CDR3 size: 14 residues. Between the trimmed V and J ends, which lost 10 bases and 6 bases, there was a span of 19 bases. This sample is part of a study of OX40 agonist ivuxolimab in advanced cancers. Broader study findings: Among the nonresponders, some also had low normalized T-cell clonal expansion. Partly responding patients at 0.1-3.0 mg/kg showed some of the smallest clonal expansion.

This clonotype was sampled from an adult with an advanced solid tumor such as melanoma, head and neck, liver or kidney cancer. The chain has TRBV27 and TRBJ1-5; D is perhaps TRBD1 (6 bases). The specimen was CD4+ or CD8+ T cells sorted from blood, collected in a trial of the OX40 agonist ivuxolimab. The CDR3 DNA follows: TGTGCCACCCGGGACCCCGGGGGCACTCAGCCCCAGCATTTT. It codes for CATRDPGGTQPQHF.